The 6 T cell receptor beta chains below all came from one sample that was sequenced in a study of somatic mutations in cytotoxic T cells in rheumatoid arthritis. The data were produced by immunoSEQ multiplex PCR, yet TCRdb's version contains in-frame clones alone and is incomplete. The sample holds 15,000 or so clones, approximately 84% seen once. What was sequenced was CD8+ T cells sorted from blood. Every receptor here comes from an adult with rheumatoid arthritis.

The V call is TRBV28, the J call TRBJ2-5; D might be TRBD1 or TRBD2, each matching 5 bases. Per the germline V gene, CDR1 is MDHEN and CDR2 is SYDVKM. The CDR3 runs 15 residues. Deletions cut 6 bases from V and 5 bases from J, with 19 bases between. The CDR3, as DNA: TGTGCCAGCAGCCGGACGGGGCGCAACCGGGAGACCCAGTACTTC. Its translation: CASSRTGRNRETQYF.

This clone was seen just once. The genes are TRBV9 and TRBJ2-5; D might be TRBD1 (6 bases). This CDR3 contains 13 residues. CDR1 and CDR2 (germline): SGDLS, YYNGEE. Trimming left V 3 bases short and J 3 bases short, with 9 bases between. CDR3 in amino acids: CASSGGHKETQYF. The DNA for the CDR3 is TGTGCCAGCAGCGGGGGACACAAAGAGACCCAGTACTTC.

This clone was counted between two and nine times. This chain uses TRBV11-1 with TRBJ2-4; 7 nucleotides match TRBD1. The CDR3 is 14 residues long. Losses at the gene ends were 4 bases for V and 9 bases for J; bases not matched to a gene: 9. Looked up from germline, CDR1 is SGHAT and CDR2 is FQDESV (reference sequence). DNA for the CDR3: TGTGCCAGCAGCTCCAGGGACAGTCTAGTCATTCAGTACTTC. It encodes CASSSRDSLVIQYF. The full variable domain, with the rest looked up from reference TRBV11-1 and TRBJ2-4, is EAEVAQSPRYKITEKSQAVAFWCDPISGHATLYWYRQILGQGPELLVQFQDESVVDDSQLPKDRFSAERLKGVDSTLKIQPAELGDSAMYLCASSSRDSLVIQYFGAGTRLSVL.

The CDR3 sequence is CAISEIGQNNEQFF. CDR3 coding DNA: TGTGCCATCAGTGAGATAGGGCAGAACAATGAGCAGTTCTTC. The chain joins TRBV10-3 to TRBJ2-1; no definite D call. The CDR3 consists of 14 residues. The V gene's germline CDR1 is ENHRY and CDR2 SYGVKD. Trimming took off 2 bases at V and 5 bases at J, with 10 bases between the two ends.

The V call is TRBV30, the J call TRBJ2-3, with 10 positions matching TRBD2. The CDR3 totals 15 residues. With 4 bases clipped from V and 6 bases from J, the junction kept 10 bases outside the gene matches. The germline gives CDR1 GTSNPN, CDR2 SVGIG (reference sequence). CDR3 protein: CAWNALAGDRDTQYF. CDR3 nucleotides: TGTGCCTGGAACGCCCTAGCGGGAGATAGGGATACGCAGTATTTT.

The V call is TRBV5-5, the J call TRBJ2-7; no clear D. Trimming stripped 4 bases from V and 0 bases from J, with 14 bases between. The germline V gene has CDR1 SGHKS and CDR2 YYEKEE (reference sequence). CDR3 length: 15 amino acids. The CDR3 here is CASSPDGQDSYEQYF. The CDR3 DNA sequence: TGTGCCAGCAGCCCGGATGGGCAGGACTCCTACGAGCAGTACTTC.